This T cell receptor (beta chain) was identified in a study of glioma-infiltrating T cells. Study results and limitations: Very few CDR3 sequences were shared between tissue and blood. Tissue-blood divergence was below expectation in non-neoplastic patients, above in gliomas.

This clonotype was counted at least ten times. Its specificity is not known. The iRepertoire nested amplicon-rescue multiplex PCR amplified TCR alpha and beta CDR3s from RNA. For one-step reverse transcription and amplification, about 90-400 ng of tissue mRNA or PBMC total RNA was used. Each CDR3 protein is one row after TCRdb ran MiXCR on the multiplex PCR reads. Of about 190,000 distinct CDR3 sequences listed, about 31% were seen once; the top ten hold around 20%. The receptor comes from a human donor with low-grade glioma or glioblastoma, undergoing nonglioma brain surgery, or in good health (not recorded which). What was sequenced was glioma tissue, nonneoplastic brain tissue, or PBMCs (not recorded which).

CDR3 loop: CASRTSYEQYF. In DNA form, the CDR3 reads TGTGCCAGCAGGACCTCCTACGAGCAGTACTTC. V and J are TRBV6-2 or TRBV6-3 and TRBJ2-7; D is ambiguous. V dropped 6 bases and J dropped 0 bases, with 3 bases sitting between them. The CDR3 length is 11 residues. The germline V gene encodes CDR1 MNHEY and CDR2 SVGEGT.